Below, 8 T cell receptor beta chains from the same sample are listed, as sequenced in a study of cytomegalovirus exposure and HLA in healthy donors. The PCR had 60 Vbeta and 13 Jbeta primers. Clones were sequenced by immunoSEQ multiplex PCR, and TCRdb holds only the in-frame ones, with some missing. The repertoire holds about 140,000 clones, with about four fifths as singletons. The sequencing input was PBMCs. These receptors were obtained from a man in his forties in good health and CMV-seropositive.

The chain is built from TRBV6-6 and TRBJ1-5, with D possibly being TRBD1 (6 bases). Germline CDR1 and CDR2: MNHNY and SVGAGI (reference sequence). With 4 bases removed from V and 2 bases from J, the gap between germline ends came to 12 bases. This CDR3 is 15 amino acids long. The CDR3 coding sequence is TGTGCCAGCAGTTCTACAGGGATGGGCAATCAGCCCCAGCATTTT. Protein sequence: CASSSTGMGNQPQHF.

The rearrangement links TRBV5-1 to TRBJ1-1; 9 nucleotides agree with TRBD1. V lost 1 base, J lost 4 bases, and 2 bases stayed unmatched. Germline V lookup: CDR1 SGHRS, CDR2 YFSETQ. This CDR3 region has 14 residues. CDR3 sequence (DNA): TGCGCCAGCAGCTTGACAGGGGGCTTCACTGAAGCTTTCTTT. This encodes CASSLTGGFTEAFF. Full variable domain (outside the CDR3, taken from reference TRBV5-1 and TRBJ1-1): KAGVTQTPRYLIKTRGQQVTLSCSPISGHRSVSWYQQTPGQGLQFLFEYFSETQRNKGNFPGRFSGRQFSNSRSEMNVSTLELGDSALYLCASSLTGGFTEAFFGQGTRLTVV.

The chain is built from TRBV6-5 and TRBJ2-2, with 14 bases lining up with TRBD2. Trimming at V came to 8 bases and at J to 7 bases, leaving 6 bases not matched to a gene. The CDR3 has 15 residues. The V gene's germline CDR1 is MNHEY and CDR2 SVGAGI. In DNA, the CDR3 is TGTGCCAGCCGAGGGACTAGCGGGAGTAACGGGGAGCTGTTTTTT. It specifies CASRGTSGSNGELFF.

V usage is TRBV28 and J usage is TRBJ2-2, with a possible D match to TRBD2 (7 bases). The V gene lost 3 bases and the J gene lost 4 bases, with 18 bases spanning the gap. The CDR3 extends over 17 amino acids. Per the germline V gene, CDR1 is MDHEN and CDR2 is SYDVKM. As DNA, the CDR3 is TGTGCCAGCAGTTTGCGGGGCAGGGGAGGGGGCACCGGGGAGCTGTTTTTT. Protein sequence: CASSLRGRGGGTGELFF.

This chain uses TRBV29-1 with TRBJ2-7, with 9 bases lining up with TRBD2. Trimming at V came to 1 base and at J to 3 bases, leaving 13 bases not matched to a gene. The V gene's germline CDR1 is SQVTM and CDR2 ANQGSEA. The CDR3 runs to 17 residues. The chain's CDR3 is CSVEGPTGTSLNYEQYF. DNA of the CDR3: TGCAGCGTTGAAGGTCCAACCGGGACTAGCCTTAACTACGAGCAGTACTTC.

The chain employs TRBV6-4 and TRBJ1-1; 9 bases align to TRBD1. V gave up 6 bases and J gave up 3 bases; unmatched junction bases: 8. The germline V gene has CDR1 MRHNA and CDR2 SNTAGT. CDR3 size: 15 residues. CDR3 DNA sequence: TGTGCCAGCAGGGAGACAGGGGGAGGGCACACTGAAGCTTTCTTT. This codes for CASRETGGGHTEAFF.

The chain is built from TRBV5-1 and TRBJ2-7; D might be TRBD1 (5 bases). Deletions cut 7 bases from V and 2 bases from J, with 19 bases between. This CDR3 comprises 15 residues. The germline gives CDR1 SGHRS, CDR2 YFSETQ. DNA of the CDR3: TGCGCCAGCGCCCCCGCAGGGAAACCTACCTACGAGCAGTACTTC. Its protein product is CASAPAGKPTYEQYF.

CDR3 sequence: CASSFLSSGNYGYTF. DNA of the CDR3: TGCGCCAGCAGCTTCCTGAGCTCAGGGAACTATGGCTACACCTTC. The genes are TRBV5-1 and TRBJ1-2, with D tentatively TRBD1 (5 bases). This CDR3 contains 15 residues. V was clipped by 2 bases and J by 2 bases, with 13 bases between them. Looked up from germline, CDR1 is SGHRS and CDR2 is YFSETQ. The full variable domain, its missing parts supplied by reference TRBV5-1 and TRBJ1-2, is KAGVTQTPRYLIKTRGQQVTLSCSPISGHRSVSWYQQTPGQGLQFLFEYFSETQRNKGNFPGRFSGRQFSNSRSEMNVSTLELGDSALYLCASSFLSSGNYGYTFGSGTRLTVV.